The present TCR beta chain was sequenced within a study of blood T cell repertoires in COVID-19. Looking at the study overall: The samples span acute and convalescent COVID-19 from the United States, Italy and Spain.

This CDR3 contains 16 residues. Trimming removed 1 base from V and 6 bases from J; junction bases left unmatched: 4. Germline values: CDR1 LNHNV, CDR2 YYDKDF (reference sequence). As handled by the study authors: Reference gene primer amplification in the assay estimated nucleated cell counts. Here immunoSEQ multiplex PCR was the method, and the copy in TCRdb shows in-frame clones only, minus some. The DNA gave D and trimming, while V, J and clone size come from that table. Of 200,000 to 300,000 clones listed, around 85% are singletons. This TCR came from a woman at least 80 years old with acute or convalescent COVID-19. Sequenced material: peripheral blood. The chain uses TRBV15 and TRBJ2-3; 13 bases match TRBD2. CDR3: CATSRGTSGGADTQYF. CDR3 in DNA: TGTGCCACCAGCAGAGGAACTAGCGGGGGGGCCGATACGCAGTATTTT.